This TCR beta chain was identified in a study of T-cell reconstitution after alpha-beta-depleted transplantation in children. On this clonotype: Its target is not known.

J gave up 2 bases and V 5 bases, and 2 bases lay outside the gene matches. The CDR3 consists of 14 residues. From germline, CDR1 is DFQATT and CDR2 SNEGSKA (reference sequence). Unique molecular identifiers were built into the TCRbeta library. TCRdb ran MiXCR on the PCR reads and lists one entry per CDR3 protein. The sample carries approximately 110,000 distinct CDR3 sequences, approximately 22% recorded once. Overall study results and limits: T-cell counts and diversity were attributed mostly to newly produced T cells one year after transplant.

The receptor was isolated from a male patient aged 2-15 years who had a stem cell transplant for chronic granulomatous disease, so the T cells may come from the graft donor. The sample here was PBMCs, mostly from graft donor cells, taken 180 days after TCRalphabeta/CD19-depleted stem cell transplant. V is TRBV20-1 and J is TRBJ2-7; 14 nucleotides match TRBD2. As DNA, the CDR3 is TGCAGTGCTGGGACTAGCGGGAGCGCCTACGAGCAGTACTTC. Its translation: CSAGTSGSAYEQYF.